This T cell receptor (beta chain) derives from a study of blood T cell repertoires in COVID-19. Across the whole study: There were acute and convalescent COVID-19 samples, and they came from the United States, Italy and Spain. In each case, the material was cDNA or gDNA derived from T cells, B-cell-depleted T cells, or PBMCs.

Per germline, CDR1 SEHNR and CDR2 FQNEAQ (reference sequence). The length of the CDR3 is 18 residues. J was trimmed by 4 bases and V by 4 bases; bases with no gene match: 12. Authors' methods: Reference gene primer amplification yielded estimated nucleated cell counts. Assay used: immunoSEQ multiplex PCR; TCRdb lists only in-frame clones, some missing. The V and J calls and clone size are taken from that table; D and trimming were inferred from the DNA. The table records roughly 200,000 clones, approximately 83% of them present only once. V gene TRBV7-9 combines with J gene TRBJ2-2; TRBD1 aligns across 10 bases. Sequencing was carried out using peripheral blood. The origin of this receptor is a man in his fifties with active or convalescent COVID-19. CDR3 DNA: TGTGCCAGCAGCTCCAGAGGACAGGGGGTCCAGGTCACCGGGGAGCTGTTTTTT. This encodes CASSSRGQGVQVTGELFF.